This T cell receptor beta chain came from a study of response to subunit inactivated influenza vaccine. General observations from the study: It was suggested by the authors that few new T cells are recruited by each seasonal influenza vaccination.

The germline V and J ends were trimmed by 1 base and 7 bases, with 14 bases remaining between them. In germline, CDR1 is MNHEY, CDR2 SMNVEV (reference sequence). The CDR3 runs 15 residues. TCRdb called the RT-PCR reads again in MiXCR, with one record for every CDR3 protein. The table lists a few hundred thousand distinct CDR3 sequences, around 13% of them singletons. In this sample, this clonotype turned up a few times. What it binds is not known. The TCR sequence derives from a man aged 50-60 years who received an inactivated influenza vaccine. V and J are TRBV27 and TRBJ1-5; tentative D call: TRBD1 (6 bases). This specimen was PBMCs from blood, taken approximately 12 days after vaccination. Here the CDR3 reads CASSLLSGARQPQHF. CDR3 coding DNA: TGTGCCAGCAGTTTATTATCGGGGGCTCGACAGCCCCAGCATTTT.